The present entry profiles one T cell receptor beta chain with its context. It was across several immunoSEQ plates that each subset's genomic DNA was evenly split. The protocol was immunoSEQ multiplex PCR, while the TCRdb copy is restricted to in-frame clones and leaves out a portion. The table records around 2,000,000 clones, 85% to 95% of them present only once. This entry is derived from a study of shared clonotypes between healthy human individuals. Participating donors were healthy, HIV-negative adults free of recent acute infections or vaccinations. The CDR3 extends over 12 amino acids. This chain connects TRBV1 to TRBJ2-4. TRBV1 represents a pseudogene. The clonotype comes from a man aged 18 to 30 in good health. What was sequenced was naive CD4+ T cells sorted from blood. Noted subset: CD45RA+ positively selected. The CDR3 sequence: CTSSQGVGRVDF. The CDR3 DNA is TGCACCAGCAGCCAAGGTGTAGGACGGGTGGACTTC.